This entry lists 2 T cell receptor beta chains sequenced from one sample in a study of post-analysis software for immune sequencing data. Findings and caveats of the study: Controls had lower frequencies than patients of a few TRBV segments, which included TRBV5-6, TRBV5-1 and TRBV20-1.

Unique molecular identifiers had been added to the TCR beta cDNA libraries. TCRdb re-called the PCR reads through MiXCR, storing one row per CDR3 protein. Of 650,000 to 850,000 distinct CDR3 sequences listed, 53% are singletons. No cognate antigen is known for these TCRs. Specimen: blood. The receptors originated from a girl between 10 and 17 years old with multiple sclerosis.

This clonotype was recorded only once. The chain carries TRBV5-1 and TRBJ2-4, with 10 bases lining up with TRBD1. The CDR3 covers 15 residues. Germline V CDR1 and CDR2: SGHRS, YFSETQ. V lost 2 bases and J lost 7; bases outside the gene matches: 6. The CDR3 DNA follows: TGCGCCAGCAGCTTCGGAGGACAGGGGGTTAACATTCAGTACTTC. The encoded protein is CASSFGGQGVNIQYF.

The chain has TRBV10-3 and TRBJ2-7, with 9 bases fitting TRBD1. Germline CDR1 is ENHRY and CDR2 is SYGVKD. CDR3 length: 15 residues. After removal of 6 bases from V and 4 bases from J, the junction contained 10 bases not matched to a gene. CDR3 protein: CAISYKDRGKYEQYF. DNA for the CDR3: TGTGCCATCAGCTATAAGGACAGGGGAAAGTACGAGCAGTACTTC.